Each of the 23 T cell receptor beta chains below was sequenced from the same sample in a study of molecular identifiers for immune sequencing clone quantification. TCRdb fed the PCR reads into MiXCR, producing one record per CDR3 protein. The profile covers some 97,000 distinct CDR3 sequences, with 24% appearing a single time and approximately 0.94% taken by the ten largest. The sequencing sample was made of naive CD8+ T cells from blood, with Jurkat cell RNA spiked in. Subset of the sample: FACS-sorted CD8+CD4-CCR7+CD45RA+ naive T cells. These receptors all come from a human donor in good health. Some libraries in this study had Jurkat cell RNA spiked in.

Concerning this clonotype: Relative to the germline gene, one junction end is altered; a read error may explain this. The chain links TRBV19 to TRBJ2-7, with 9 bases that match TRBD1. Germline-derived CDR1 and CDR2 are LNHDA and SQIVND (reference sequence). The CDR3 is 15 residues long. The CDR3 nucleotides are TGTGCCAGCAGAACCGGGACAGGGAACTCCTACGAGCACTACTTC. It encodes CASRTGTGNSYEHYF.

In this sample, this clonotype turned up many times. The chain recombines TRBV9 with TRBJ2-1, with 10 positions matching TRBD2. There are 15 residues in the CDR3. J was trimmed by 8 bases and V by 0 bases; bases with no gene match: 5. The germline V gene encodes CDR1 SGDLS and CDR2 YYNGEE. CDR3 bases: TGTGCCAGCAGCGTAGAAAGCGGGAGGGCCGATGAGCAGTTCTTC. This encodes CASSVESGRADEQFF. Full variable domain (missing parts from reference TRBV9 and TRBJ2-1): DSGVTQTPKHLITATGQRVTLRCSPRSGDLSVYWYQQSLDQGLQFLIQYYNGEERAKGNILERFSAQQFPDLHSELNLSSLELGDSALYFCASSVESGRADEQFFGPGTRLTVL.

On this clonotype itself: Given a much more abundant clone one base away, this may be a read error. This chain connects TRBV9 to TRBJ1-5; D ambiguous. Germline V CDR1 and CDR2: SGDLS, YYNGEE. CDR3 length: 15 amino acids. CDR3 sequence: CASGVSGLMGQPQHF. The CDR3 DNA is TGTGCCAGCGGCGTATCGGGTTTGATGGGGCAGCCCCAGCATTTT. The full variable domain, its missing parts supplied by reference TRBV9 and TRBJ1-5, is DSGVTQTPKHLITATGQRVTLRCSPRSGDLSVYWYQQSLDQGLQFLIQYYNGEERAKGNILERFSAQQFPDLHSELNLSSLELGDSALYFCASGVSGLMGQPQHFGDGTRLSIL.

This chain uses TRBV30 with TRBJ1-2, with D possibly matching TRBD1 (5 bases). There are 12 residues in the CDR3. Germline V gives CDR1 GTSNPN, CDR2 SVGIG (reference sequence). Deletions cut 4 bases from V and 4 bases from J, with 10 bases between. CDR3 bases: TGTGCCTGGACAGGGTGGGGCTATGGCTACACCTTC. Translation: CAWTGWGYGYTF.

This clonotype was counted only a few times. The chain employs TRBV20-1 and TRBJ2-7; tentative D call: TRBD2 (6 bases). In germline, CDR1 is DFQATT, CDR2 SNEGSKA (reference sequence). The CDR3 sequence is 13 residues long. V gave up 7 bases and J gave up 0 bases, with 13 bases separating them. The CDR3 DNA sequence: TGCAGTGGCGACCGGGAGTCCTCCTACGAGCAGTACTTC. As protein: CSGDRESSYEQYF.

This clonotype was recorded many times. The chain combines TRBV19 with TRBJ2-3, with 11 nucleotides matching TRBD1. This CDR3 has 15 residues. The V gene's germline CDR1 is LNHDA and CDR2 SQIVND (reference sequence). Trimming removed 1 base from V and 5 bases from J; junction bases left unmatched: 2. CDR3 nucleotide sequence: TGTGCCAGTAGTATAGGGACAGGGGGCATAGATACGCAGTATTTT. The encoded protein is CASSIGTGGIDTQYF.

The gene calls are TRBV6-2 or TRBV6-3 and TRBJ2-1; 9 nucleotides agree with TRBD2. V lost 4 bases to trimming and J lost 7 bases; unmatched junction nucleotides: 5. Germline CDR1 reads MNHEY; CDR2 reads SVGEGT. This CDR3 region has 14 residues. CDR3 sequence (DNA): TGTGCCAGCAGTTTGGCGGGGGGGCTGAATGAGCAGTTCTTC. Translation: CASSLAGGLNEQFF.

This clonotype was seen repeatedly, ten times or more. The J gene is TRBJ2-7, the V gene TRBV28; 7 positions match TRBD1. Germline lookup yields CDR1 MDHEN and CDR2 SYDVKM. V lost 7 bases, J lost 2 bases, and 11 bases stayed unmatched. The CDR3 extends over 15 amino acids. The CDR3 coding sequence is TGTGCCAGCACCTACGAGGGGGCAGGGACCTACGAGCAGTACTTC. Amino acids: CASTYEGAGTYEQYF. The variable domain in full, with the rest retrieved from reference TRBV28 and TRBJ2-7, is DVKVTQSSRYLVKRTGEKVFLECVQDMDHENMFWYRQDPGLGLRLIYFSYDVKMKEKGDIPEGYSVSREKKERFSLILESASTNQTSMYLCASTYEGAGTYEQYFGPGTRLTVT.

This clonotype was seen a single time. This is likely a read error, given that the CDR3 carries no conserved phenylalanine or tryptophan at its end. The chain couples TRBV12-3 or TRBV12-4 to TRBJ2-1; unclear D gene. V lost 6 bases and J lost 8, with 11 bases in between. There are 12 residues in the CDR3. The DNA of the CDR3 is TGTGCCAGCAGCGATCGACAAGATGAGCAGTTCTCC. Amino acids: CASSDRQDEQFS.

This clonotype was detected many times. V and J are TRBV7-8 and TRBJ2-1; D is perhaps TRBD2 (6 bases). The CDR3 totals 15 residues. Germline lookup yields CDR1 SGHVS and CDR2 FQNEAQ. V shed 3 bases and J shed 2 bases, with 11 bases lying between them. Written as DNA, the CDR3 is TGTGCCAGCAGCTTGGGGCGGGGACCCTACAATGAGCAGTTCTTC. It codes for CASSLGRGPYNEQFF.

There are many counts of this clonotype. In DNA, the CDR3 is TGTGCCAGCAGTTCCTGGACAGGGGGGTACACTGAAGCTTTCTTT. Its protein product is CASSSWTGGYTEAFF. The rearrangement joins TRBV27 to TRBJ1-1; 10 bases align to TRBD1. This CDR3 contains 15 residues. In germline, CDR1 is MNHEY, CDR2 SMNVEV (reference sequence). The V gene end was trimmed by 4 bases and the J gene end by 3 bases; junction bases not matched to a gene: 5.

This clonotype was observed many times. The J gene is TRBJ2-3, the V gene TRBV5-5; 9 nucleotides match TRBD2. The CDR3 extends over 16 amino acids. Trimming cost V 4 bases and J 1 base; bases outside gene matches: 7. Looked up from germline, CDR1 is SGHKS and CDR2 is YYEKEE (reference sequence). CDR3 residues: CASSTGTSLGTDTQYF. The DNA of the CDR3 is TGTGCCAGCAGCACCGGGACTAGCTTGGGCACAGATACGCAGTATTTT.

The chain is built from TRBV19 and TRBJ1-5; 9 nucleotides agree with TRBD1. Germline CDR1 is LNHDA and CDR2 is SQIVND (reference sequence). The length of the CDR3 is 17 residues. The V and J ends lost 4 bases and 0 bases, in that order; junction bases with no gene match: 7. The CDR3 nucleotides are TGTGCCAGTAGTACCAGGACAGGGGTATATAGCAATCAGCCCCAGCATTTT. As protein: CASSTRTGVYSNQPQHF.

The chain has TRBV6-5 and TRBJ2-7, with a weak D call TRBD1 (5 bases). The CDR3 contains 13 residues. CDR1 is MNHEY and CDR2 is SVGAGI in the germline V gene. Trimming took 6 bases from V and 5 from J, leaving 14 bases between them. The CDR3 loop reads CASSPGLRNEQYF. The DNA of the CDR3 is TGTGCCAGCAGCCCAGGGTTAAGGAACGAGCAGTACTTC.

This clonotype came up many times. The chain has TRBV12-3 or TRBV12-4 and TRBJ2-3; TRBD1 matches 9 bases. J was trimmed by 5 bases and V by 5 bases; bases with no gene match: 5. The CDR3 covers 14 residues. The CDR3 nucleotides read TGTGCCAGCAGTCAGGCGACAGGGGGAGATACGCAGTATTTT. It encodes CASSQATGGDTQYF.

This clonotype was counted ten times or more. CDR3 loop: CASSTDRYSPLHF. CDR3 in DNA: TGTGCCAGCAGCACCGACAGGTACTCACCCCTCCACTTT. The chain links TRBV6-2 or TRBV6-3 to TRBJ1-6, with D perhaps matching TRBD1 (6 bases). From germline, CDR1 is MNHEY and CDR2 SVGEGT. Trimming left V 6 bases short and J 10 bases short, with 13 bases between. There are 13 residues in the CDR3.

This clonotype showed up many times. The V call is TRBV11-2, the J call TRBJ2-1, with D possibly TRBD1 on 6 matching bases. The CDR3 is 15 residues long. The V end lost 5 bases, the J end lost 2 bases, and 13 bases lay between the germline ends. Germline V gene lookup returns CDR1 SGHAT and CDR2 FQNNGV. The CDR3 DNA reads as TGTGCCAGCAGCCCATACAGGGCCGCCTACAATGAGCAGTTCTTC. Translation: CASSPYRAAYNEQFF.

This clonotype was counted many times. The rearrangement links TRBV12-3 or TRBV12-4 to TRBJ2-7; a possible D gene is TRBD1 (6 bases). There are 16 residues in the CDR3. The V and J ends lost 5 bases and 1 base respectively, with 18 bases between them. CDR3 in DNA: TGTGCCAGCAGTCCTACGCTGAGGGACAATTCCTACGAGCAGTACTTC. Protein product: CASSPTLRDNSYEQYF.

This clonotype was seen ten or more times. V is TRBV29-1 and J is TRBJ2-6, with D perhaps TRBD1 (6 bases). Trimming left V 0 bases short and J 2 bases short, with 11 bases between. CDR3 length: 16 residues. Germline V gene lookup returns CDR1 SQVTM and CDR2 ANQGSEA. This CDR3 is CSVEDLPGAGANVLTF. The CDR3 bases are TGCAGCGTTGAAGATCTTCCAGGGGCTGGGGCCAACGTCCTGACTTTC.

Regarding this clonotype: A much larger clonotype is one base distant, so this may be a read error. The chain has TRBV28 and TRBJ1-1; the match to TRBD1 covers 9 bases. CDR3 length equals 15 residues. Germline V gene sequence: CDR1 MDHEN, CDR2 SYDVKM. The CDR3 DNA sequence: TGTGTCAGCAGCCAAGACAGGGGGAGTTTTGCTGAAGCTTTCTTT. Translated: CVSSQDRGSFAEAFF.

This clonotype was counted many times. The chain couples TRBV27 to TRBJ2-7; no definite D call. Germline loops: CDR1 MNHEY, CDR2 SMNVEV (reference sequence). The V end was cut by 5 bases, the J end by 5 bases, with 19 bases between. The CDR3 loop spans 15 amino acids. Here the CDR3 DNA reads TGTGCCAGCAGTCCGACCTTAGGCACCCCGCACGAGCAGTACTTC. This sequence encodes CASSPTLGTPHEQYF.

The sample holds many counts of this clonotype. The V gene is TRBV6-2 or TRBV6-3, the J gene TRBJ1-6; 8 bases agree with TRBD1. The V gene's germline CDR1 is MNHEY and CDR2 SVGEGT. The CDR3 has 15 amino acids. J lost 9 bases, V lost 0 bases, and 4 bases had no gene match. The CDR3 DNA reads TGTGCCAGCAGTTACTCGCCAGGGGGCTCTTCACCCCTCCACTTT. Translation: CASSYSPGGSSPLHF.

CDR3 in amino acids: CASTLGAAYGYTF. Here the CDR3 DNA reads TGTGCCAGCACCTTGGGGGCAGCCTATGGCTACACCTTC. The chain has TRBV5-3 and TRBJ1-2, with D maybe TRBD1 (6 bases). TRBV5-3 is placed among ORFs of uncertain function. Trimming cost V 8 bases and J 4 bases, with 15 bases left between them. The CDR3 has 13 amino acids.